Listed here are 21 T cell receptor beta chains from one sample, sequenced in a study of shared clonotypes between healthy human individuals. TCRdb's table, derived via immunoSEQ multiplex PCR, lists solely in-frame clones and lacks some. The top ten clones hold around 0.33% of a sample with over a million clones, approximately 98.5% of them seen once. The sample comprised naive CD4+ T cells sorted from blood. Described subset: CD45RA+ positively selected. Source of these receptors: a man aged 25 to 40 in good health.

This sequence joins TRBV28 and TRBJ2-2; TRBD2 matches at 9 bases. Germline trimming cut 7 bases from V and 6 bases from J; bases unmatched to any gene: 9. The V gene's germline CDR1 is MDHEN and CDR2 SYDVKM. The CDR3 totals 15 residues. The CDR3 reads CASNRVAGAPGELFF. The CDR3 DNA reads TGTGCCAGCAATAGGGTAGCGGGAGCTCCCGGGGAGCTGTTTTTT.

V and J are TRBV6-5 and TRBJ1-2; perhaps TRBD1 as D (6 bases). This CDR3 region has 15 residues. The germline CDR1 and CDR2 sequences are MNHEY and SVGAGI. Deletions cut 7 bases from V and 5 bases from J, with 20 bases between. CDR3 sequence reads: CASTMAGGPIYGYTF. DNA for the CDR3: TGTGCCAGCACCATGGCCGGGGGGCCTATTTATGGCTACACCTTC.

The chain joins TRBV10-3 to TRBJ2-6, with D unclear. Trimming removed 3 bases at V and 4 bases at J, with 19 bases between. The CDR3 consists of 18 residues. Germline lookup yields CDR1 ENHRY and CDR2 SYGVKD. The CDR3 sequence: CAISDETPSRLGANVLTF. CDR3 nucleotide sequence: TGTGCCATCAGTGACGAAACCCCCTCGAGGTTAGGGGCCAACGTCCTGACTTTC.

The chain is built from TRBV21-1 and TRBJ2-2; the D call of TRBD1 is as the table states it, not checked on the DNA. TRBV21-1 is assigned pseudogene status. CDR3 length: 17 amino acids. CDR3 nucleotides: TGTGCCAGCAGCCACAGGGGGCTATTAAAGAACACCGGGGAGCTGTTTTTT. It yields the protein CASSHRGLLKNTGELFF.

The chain combines TRBV19 with TRBJ2-1, with D possibly TRBD1 on 6 matching bases. Germline CDR1 and CDR2: LNHDA and SQIVND (reference sequence). This CDR3 spans 17 amino acids. V dropped 3 bases and J dropped 8 bases, with 23 bases sitting between them. CDR3: CASSMPLRTRAGDEQFF. CDR3 bases: TGTGCCAGTAGTATGCCCCTCAGGACAAGAGCAGGGGATGAGCAGTTCTTC.

This clone was seen a single time. The genes are TRBV7-2 and TRBJ2-3; D unclear. The CDR3 is 14 residues long. Germline assignment: CDR1 SGHTA and CDR2 FQGNSA. Trimming shortened V by 1 base and J by 2 bases, and 7 bases separated the two germline ends. Written as DNA, the CDR3 is TGTGCCAGCAGCTTAGGACAATACACAGATACGCAGTATTTT. Protein sequence: CASSLGQYTDTQYF.

The chain combines TRBV6-5 with TRBJ2-7; the D gene is possibly TRBD1 (5 bases). Germline CDR1 MNHEY, CDR2 SVGAGI. This CDR3 contains 16 residues. The V and J ends lost 1 base and 2 bases respectively, with 15 bases between them. CDR3: CASSYFAQGDAYEQYF. The CDR3 DNA follows: TGTGCCAGCAGTTACTTTGCCCAGGGCGACGCCTACGAGCAGTACTTC.

V gene TRBV27 combines with J gene TRBJ2-7; 10 nucleotides agree with TRBD1. This CDR3 has 15 amino acids. The ends lost 7 bases at V and 6 bases at J; junction bases unmatched: 12. Germline V lookup: CDR1 MNHEY, CDR2 SMNVEV (reference sequence). In DNA form, the CDR3 reads TGTGCCAGCAAGAAAAATCGGGACAGGGGCCTCGAGCAGTACTTC. Residues: CASKKNRDRGLEQYF.

The chain has TRBV15 and TRBJ2-7; TRBD1 aligns across 9 bases. Germline CDR1 LNHNV, CDR2 YYDKDF (reference sequence). Trimming at V came to 0 bases and at J to 7 bases, leaving 10 bases not matched to a gene. This CDR3 has 16 amino acids. CDR3 DNA: TGTGCCACCAGCAGAGATCCCGGGACAGGGACGCAAGAGCAGTACTTC. Translated, it gives CATSRDPGTGTQEQYF.

For this clone: Additional DNA sequences in this sample encode the identical CDR3. The CDR3 sequence: CASSLGNQPQHF. The DNA for the CDR3 is TGTGCCAGCAGTTTAGGCAATCAGCCCCAGCATTTT. The rearrangement joins TRBV28 to TRBJ1-5; no definite D call. V lost 2 bases and J 2 bases, leaving 1 base between the germline ends. The CDR3 is 12 residues long. Germline-derived CDR1 and CDR2 are MDHEN and SYDVKM.

The rearrangement links TRBV7-2 to TRBJ2-1; 9 nucleotides align to TRBD2. Looked up from germline, CDR1 is SGHTA and CDR2 is FQGNSA. Germline trimming cut 3 bases from V and 2 bases from J; bases unmatched to any gene: 2. The CDR3 is 15 amino acids. DNA of the CDR3: TGTGCCAGCAGCTTTGGACTAGCGACCTACAATGAGCAGTTCTTC. This gives the protein CASSFGLATYNEQFF.

The chain combines TRBV7-9 with TRBJ2-7, with 7 bases that match TRBD2. Germline V gene sequence: CDR1 SEHNR, CDR2 FQNEAQ (reference sequence). This CDR3 is 16 amino acids long. V lost 2 bases, J lost 6 bases, and 13 bases stayed unmatched. The DNA of the CDR3 is TGTGCCAGCAGCTTAAAGGGGTCGGGAGGAGGGTTCGAGCAGTACTTC. Its protein product is CASSLKGSGGGFEQYF.

The chain links TRBV28 to TRBJ1-2; tentative D call: TRBD1 (5 bases). Trimming stripped 2 bases from V and 2 bases from J, with 12 bases between. The CDR3 sequence is 15 residues long. Germline-derived CDR1 and CDR2 are MDHEN and SYDVKM. The CDR3 nucleotides read TGTGCCAGCAGTTTACAGGGAATGGGGAACTATGGCTACACCTTC. It translates to CASSLQGMGNYGYTF.

The V call is TRBV25-1, the J call TRBJ2-1; 13 nucleotides agree with TRBD2. In germline, CDR1 is MGHDK, CDR2 SYGVNS. Trimming took 3 bases from V and 3 from J; bases not matched to a gene: 2. CDR3 length equals 16 residues. DNA of the CDR3: TGTGCCAGCAGTGAGGGACTAGCGGGACTCTACAATGAGCAGTTCTTC. This sequence encodes CASSEGLAGLYNEQFF.

This clone occurred once. This chain uses TRBV6-1 with TRBJ1-5; a weak D match, TRBD1 (6 bases). The V gene lost 6 bases and the J gene lost 3 bases, with 15 bases spanning the gap. CDR1 and CDR2 (germline): MNHNS, SASEGT. The CDR3 runs 15 residues. The CDR3 is CASRRGDKNNQPQHF. The DNA for the CDR3 is TGTGCCAGCAGGAGGGGGGACAAGAACAATCAGCCCCAGCATTTT.

The CDR3 bases are TGTGCCAGCAGTTACAACACTCAACGCTCCTACGAGCAGTACTTC. Translation gives CASSYNTQRSYEQYF. The genes are TRBV6-5 and TRBJ2-7; D is ambiguous. The CDR3 consists of 15 residues. Germline CDR1 and CDR2: MNHEY and SVGAGI. Deletions cut 2 bases from V and 0 bases from J, with 11 bases between.

The chain uses TRBV28 and TRBJ2-1; TRBD1 or TRBD2 may be the D gene (5 bases each). The CDR3 covers 16 residues. Germline V CDR1 and CDR2: MDHEN, SYDVKM. The V gene lost 2 bases and the J gene lost 0 bases, with 11 bases spanning the gap. The CDR3 DNA follows: TGTGCCAGCAGTTTAGGGGGATGGTTCTCCTACAATGAGCAGTTCTTC. Translating it yields CASSLGGWFSYNEQFF.

The V and J genes are TRBV7-8 and TRBJ2-7, with unresolved D. Germline loops: CDR1 SGHVS, CDR2 FQNEAQ. Trimming took 5 bases from V and 0 from J, leaving 14 bases between them. The CDR3 loop spans 15 amino acids. The DNA of the CDR3 is TGTGCCAGCAGCGGTTACCGGGCCAGCTCCTACGAGCAGTACTTC. Its translation: CASSGYRASSYEQYF. The whole variable domain, filled in from reference TRBV7-8 and TRBJ2-7, reads GAGVSQSPRYKVAKRGQDVALRCDPISGHVSLFWYQQALGQGPEFLTYFQNEAQLDKSGLPSDRFFAERPEGSVSTLKIQRTQQEDSAVYLCASSGYRASSYEQYFGPGTRLTVT.

As for this clone: Other nucleotide sequences in the sample specify the same CDR3. The genes are TRBV18 and TRBJ2-1; TRBD2 matches at 11 bases. This CDR3 is 15 amino acids long. Germline V gene sequence: CDR1 KGHSH, CDR2 LQKENI. V was clipped by 3 bases and J by 2 bases; unmatched bases: 0. CDR3 sequence: CASSPGLAAYNEQFF. For the CDR3, the DNA is TGTGCCAGCTCACCGGGACTAGCGGCCTACAATGAGCAGTTCTTC.

The chain combines TRBV27 with TRBJ1-5; D is perhaps TRBD1 (6 bases). This CDR3 contains 15 residues. The V and J ends lost 8 bases and 0 bases respectively, with 14 bases between them. Germline CDR1 reads MNHEY; CDR2 reads SMNVEV (reference sequence). CDR3 sequence: CASRGGQYSNQPQHF. The DNA for the CDR3 is TGTGCCAGCCGGGGGGGGCAGTATAGCAATCAGCCCCAGCATTTT.

V is TRBV2 and J is TRBJ2-1, with TRBD1 matching 8 bases. The CDR3 has 13 amino acids. Unmatched junction bases numbered 4, after V lost 8 bases and J lost 4 bases. In germline, CDR1 is SNHLY, CDR2 FYNNEI. The DNA for the CDR3 is TGTGCCAGCTTACAGGGGGTTTACAATGAGCAGTTCTTC. Its translation: CASLQGVYNEQFF.